One sample yielded the 7 T cell receptor beta chains listed below, sequenced in a study of blood T cell repertoires in COVID-19. Using immunoSEQ multiplex PCR, the repertoire was profiled, and TCRdb retains in-frame clones only, with some absent. This sample has tens of thousands of clones; 65% to 85% occur once, and the top ten carry around 10%. The sample was peripheral blood. These TCRs come from a man older than 75 with COVID-19, enrolled during active disease.

The chain couples TRBV19 to TRBJ2-7; maybe TRBD2 (5 bases). Germline CDR1 and CDR2: LNHDA and SQIVND (reference sequence). Trimming stripped 5 bases from V and 6 bases from J, with 20 bases between. The CDR3 runs 15 residues. DNA of the CDR3: TGTGCCAGTAGTCCTTCCCGCGGGCCATATATCGAGCAGTACGTC. Translation gives CASSPSRGPYIEQYV.

The genes are TRBV6-5 and TRBJ1-1, with no clear D. CDR3 length: 14 residues. Deletions cut 2 bases from V and 5 bases from J, with 12 bases between. The germline CDR1 and CDR2 sequences are MNHEY and SVGAGI. The CDR3, as DNA: TGTGCCAGCAGTTACCCCGGGGTTAGGACTGAAGCTTTCTTT. This sequence encodes CASSYPGVRTEAFF.

The CDR3 is CASSQGGTGVDEQYF. CDR3 DNA sequence: TGTGCCAGCAGCCAAGGGGGGACAGGGGTAGACGAGCAGTACTTC. The chain uses TRBV4-2 and TRBJ2-7; 10 bases map to TRBD1. CDR1 and CDR2 (germline): LGHNA, YNFKEQ. The CDR3 is 15 amino acids. Unmatched junction bases numbered 5, after V lost 1 base and J lost 5 bases.

In this sample, this clone turned up a few times. The chain combines TRBV27 with TRBJ2-1, with 9 positions matching TRBD2. This CDR3 comprises 16 residues. Trimming took 2 bases from V and 6 from J; bases not matched to a gene: 8. Germline CDR1 reads MNHEY; CDR2 reads SMNVEV (reference sequence). The CDR3 region has the DNA TGTGCCAGCAGTTTAACTCCGGGACTAGCTATCAATGAGCAGTTCTTC. Protein: CASSLTPGLAINEQFF.

CDR3 nucleotide sequence: TGTGCCAGCTCACTTGGACAGGGGGTGACTGAAGCTTTCTTT. This translates into CASSLGQGVTEAFF. This chain links TRBV18 with TRBJ1-1, with 10 bases matching TRBD1. From germline, CDR1 is KGHSH and CDR2 LQKENI. This CDR3 spans 14 amino acids. The V segment lost 4 bases and the J segment 5 bases; nucleotides outside the gene matches: 4.

This chain joins TRBV18 and TRBJ2-1, with TRBD2 matching 9 bases. Per the germline V gene, CDR1 is KGHSH and CDR2 is LQKENI. The CDR3 sequence is 16 residues long. V shed 1 base and J 6 bases; nucleotides not matched to a gene: 7. CDR3 sequence (DNA): TGTGCCAGCTCACCACTCGCTAGCGGGACCGGCAATGAGCAGTTCTTC. Translation gives CASSPLASGTGNEQFF.

The rearrangement joins TRBV6-5 to TRBJ1-4, with 7 bases fitting TRBD1. Germline V gene data show CDR1 as MNHEY and CDR2 as SVGAGI. The CDR3 is 16 amino acids. V was clipped by 0 bases and J by 4 bases; unmatched bases: 5. The CDR3 loop reads CASSYSGTAINEKLFF. CDR3 DNA sequence: TGTGCCAGCAGTTACTCGGGGACAGCCATTAATGAAAAACTGTTTTTT.